Sequencing of this TCR beta chain was carried out in a study of a mutant IDH1 vaccine in newly diagnosed glioma. At the level of the study: Vaccination started 4-6 weeks after radiotherapy alone, or with temozolomide cycles. The treated group averaged approximately 42 years old and was around 62% male, about 38% female. Earlier treatment was radiotherapy, temozolomide, or both, with most getting both.

Here immunoSEQ multiplex PCR was the method, and the copy in TCRdb shows in-frame clones only, minus some. The data show about 56,000 clones, over 70% seen once. A remark on this clone: Its antigen is undetermined.

Time point meaning: week 23, last vaccination. All doses held 300 ug of mutant IDH1 20-mer peptide, with topical imiquimod. Germline CDR1 SEHNR, CDR2 FQNEAQ (reference sequence). Trimming removed 6 bases at V and 1 base at J, with 12 bases between. CDR3 length: 14 amino acids. The J gene is TRBJ1-2, the V gene TRBV7-9; D perhaps matches TRBD1 (5 bases). Sequencing used PBMCs, obtained from a glioma patient whose treatment included an IDH1 peptide vaccine. The clonotype comes from a man between 35 and 55 years old with glioma. The CDR3 coding sequence is TGTGCCAGCAGTTTCGACAGTGGTAACTATGGCTACACCTTC. It yields the protein CASSFDSGNYGYTF.